The sequence of this TCR beta chain was determined in a study of T cells after yellow fever vaccination. Study-wide findings and caveats: On re-exposure, the response was weaker but peaked faster, at day 5 versus 15.

This clonotype was seen a few times. Its antigen is as yet unknown. Trimming shortened V by 4 bases and J by 7 bases, and 7 bases separated the two germline ends. Germline assignment: CDR1 KGHSH and CDR2 LQKENI. The CDR3 sequence is 12 residues long. Researchers made TCR cDNA using 5'RACE template switching, and this step added a universal primer site and UMIs. Each CDR3 protein gets one entry after TCRdb re-called the 5' RACE reads with MiXCR. The sample consists of approximately 510,000 distinct CDR3 sequences, less than 25% of them appearing once. Sequenced material: PBMCs, taken approximately 22 days after the first yellow fever vaccination. The TCR was taken from a young man who received the YFV17D yellow fever vaccine. The chain uses TRBV18 and TRBJ1-4; D uncertain. This CDR3 reads CASSRGGEKLFF. The CDR3 coding sequence is TGTGCCAGCTCACGGGGAGGTGAAAAACTGTTTTTT.